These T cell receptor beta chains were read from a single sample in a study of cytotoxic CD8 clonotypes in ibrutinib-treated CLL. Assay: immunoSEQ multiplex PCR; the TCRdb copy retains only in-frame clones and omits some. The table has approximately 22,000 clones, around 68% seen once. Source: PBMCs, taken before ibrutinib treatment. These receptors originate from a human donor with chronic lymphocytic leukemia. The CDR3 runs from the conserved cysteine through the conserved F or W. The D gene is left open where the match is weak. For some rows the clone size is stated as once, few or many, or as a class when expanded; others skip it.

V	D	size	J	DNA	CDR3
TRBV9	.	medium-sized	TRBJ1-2	TGTGCCAGCAGCGTAGTTAAACGTAAGGGTTTCGATGGCTACACCTTC	CASSVVKRKGFDGYTF
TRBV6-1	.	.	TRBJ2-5	TGTGCCAGCGAGACTCAGGGACTTACCCAAGAGACCCAGTACTTC	CASETQGLTQETQYF
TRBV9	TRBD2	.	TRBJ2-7	TGTGCCAGCAGCGCGGGACTAGCGGGAGGCCTCGGGTCCTACGAGCAGTACTTC	CASSAGLAGGLGSYEQYF
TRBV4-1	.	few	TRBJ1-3	TGCGCCAGCAGCTACGACGACAGCACCTCTGGAAACACCATATATTTT	CASSYDDSTSGNTIYF
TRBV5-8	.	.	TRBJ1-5	TGTGCCAGCAGCCCGGGGACGGTTATTAATCAGCCCCAGCATTTT	CASSPGTVINQPQHF
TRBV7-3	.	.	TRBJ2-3	TGTGCCAGCAGCTTAAGGGGCCACGGGCGGGTTAGCACAGATACGCAGTATTTT	CASSLRGHGRVSTDTQYF
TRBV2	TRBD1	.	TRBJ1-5	TGTGCCAGCAGGGACAGGGCCAATCAGCCCCAGCATTTT	CASRDRANQPQHF
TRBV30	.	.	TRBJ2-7	TGTGCCTGGAGTGTAAGGTTCAACTCCTACGAGCAGTACTTC	CAWSVRFNSYEQYF
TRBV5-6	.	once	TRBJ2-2	TGTGCCAGCAGCTTACCCAGGGGCACTAACACCGGGGAGCTGTTTTTT	CASSLPRGTNTGELFF
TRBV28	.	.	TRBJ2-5	TGTGCCAGCAGTCGAGACAGGAACCAAGAGACCCAGTACTTC	CASSRDRNQETQYF
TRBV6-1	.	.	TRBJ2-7	TGTGCCAGCAGCTTGACAGTTTACTACGAGCAGTACTTC	CASSLTVYYEQYF
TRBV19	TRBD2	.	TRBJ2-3	TGTGCCAGTAGCCTGACTAGCCGGGATATAGAGTATTTT	CASSLTSRDIEYF
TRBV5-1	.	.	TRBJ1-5	TGCGCCAGCAGCTCTGACACCAATCAGCCCCAGCATTTT	CASSSDTNQPQHF
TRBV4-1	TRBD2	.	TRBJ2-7	TGCGCCAGCAGCCTGTCCGGGGGGTCCTACGAGCAGTACTTC	CASSLSGGSYEQYF
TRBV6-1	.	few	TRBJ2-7	TGTGCCAGCAGTGAAGAGGGGCTCTACGAGCAGTACTTC	CASSEEGLYEQYF
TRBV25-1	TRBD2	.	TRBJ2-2	TGTGCCAGCAGTGAATGGGGACTAGCGCACACCGGGGAGCTGTTTTTT	CASSEWGLAHTGELFF
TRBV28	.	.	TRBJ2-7	TGTGCCAGCAGCCCCAATGTGGGCTACGAGCAGTACTTC	CASSPNVGYEQYF
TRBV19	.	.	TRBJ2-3	TGTGCCAGTGCCTTAACAGATACGCAGTATTTT	CASALTDTQYF
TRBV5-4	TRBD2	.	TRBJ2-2	TGCGCCAGCAGCCAAGAACTAGCGGGATCCTCGAACACCGGGGAGCTGTTTTTT	CASSQELAGSSNTGELFF
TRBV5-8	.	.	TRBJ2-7	TGTGCCAGCTTTGCCCTCCTGGCTAGCGAGAACTACGAGCAGTACTTC	CASFALLASENYEQYF
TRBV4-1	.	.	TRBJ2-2	TGCGCCAGCAGCCAAGATGGGGGTAGCCGCCCGGGAGGGGAGCTGTTTTTT	CASSQDGGSRPGGELFF
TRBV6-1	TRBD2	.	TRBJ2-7	TGTGCCAGCAGTGAGGCGGGAGGGCCGGGAAACGAGCAGTACTTC	CASSEAGGPGNEQYF
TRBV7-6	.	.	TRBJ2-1	TGTGCCAGCAGCTTAGCGCACACTAGTTCTGGCGGCGAGCAGTTCTTC	CASSLAHTSSGGEQFF
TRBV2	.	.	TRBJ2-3	TGTGCCAGCAGTCCGACAAACACAGATACGCAGTATTTT	CASSPTNTDTQYF
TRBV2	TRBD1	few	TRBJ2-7	TGTGCCAGCAGTGAGGGACAGGGTTTGGAGCAGTACTTC	CASSEGQGLEQYF
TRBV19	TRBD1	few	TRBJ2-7	TGTGCCAGTAGTATAGTCGCGGGACAGGGCTACGAGCAGTACTTC	CASSIVAGQGYEQYF
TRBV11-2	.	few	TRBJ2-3	TGTGCCAGCAGCCGCGGTGAGCCGGATACGCAGTATTTT	CASSRGEPDTQYF
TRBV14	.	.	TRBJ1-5	TGTGCCAGCAGCCAGACTCGGACTTCAATTTACCTTAATCAGCCCCAGCATTTT	CASSQTRTSIYLNQPQHF
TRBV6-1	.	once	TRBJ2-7	TGTGCCAGCACCGGGACCGCCGGGAACTACGAGCAGTACTTC	CASTGTAGNYEQYF
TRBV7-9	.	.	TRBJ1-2	TGTGCCAGCAGCGAAGGACGGAACTATGGCTACACCTTC	CASSEGRNYGYTF
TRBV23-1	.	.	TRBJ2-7	TGCGCCAGCAGTCAAAATACCCCCTACGAGCAGTACTTC	CASSQNTPYEQYF
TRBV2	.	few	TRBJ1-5	TGTGCCAGCAAGAGAGAGGGTTTTCAGCCCCAGCATTTT	CASKREGFQPQHF
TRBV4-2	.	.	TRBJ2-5	TGTGCCAGCAGCCAAGTTGGTTTGATGGGGCAAGAGACCCAGTACTTC	CASSQVGLMGQETQYF
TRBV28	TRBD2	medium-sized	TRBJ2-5	TGTGCCAGCAAGGGGAATAGCGGGAGAAGCGGGGCCGGGGAGACCCAGTACTTC	CASKGNSGRSGAGETQYF
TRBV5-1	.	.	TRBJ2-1	TGCGCCAGCAGCTTGGGACGTTATGAGCAGTTCTTC	CASSLGRYEQFF
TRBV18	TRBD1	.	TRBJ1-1	TGTGCCAGCTCACCAACAGGGGGGAACACTGAAGCTTTCTTT	CASSPTGGNTEAFF
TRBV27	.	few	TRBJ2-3	TGTGCCAGCAGTTTATTCGGGACCACAGATACGCAGTATTTT	CASSLFGTTDTQYF
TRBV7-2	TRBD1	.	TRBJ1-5	TGTGCCAGCAGCTTAGGGGACAGGGTTAGCAATCAGCCCCAGCATTTT	CASSLGDRVSNQPQHF
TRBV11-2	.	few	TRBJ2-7	TGTGCCAGCAGCTTCCCAGGCATCTACGAGCAGTACTTC	CASSFPGIYEQYF
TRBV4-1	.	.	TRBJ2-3	TGCGCCAGCAGCCTCACCCGGGGCATGAGCACAGATACGCAGTATTTT	CASSLTRGMSTDTQYF
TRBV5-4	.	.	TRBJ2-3	TGTGCCAGCAGCATCGGGATAGCGGATACGCAGTATTTT	CASSIGIADTQYF
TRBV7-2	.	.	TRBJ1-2	TGTGCCAGCAGCTTAGTGCAGGGCCCGGGGCATGGCTACACCTTC	CASSLVQGPGHGYTF
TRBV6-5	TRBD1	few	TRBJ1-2	TGTGCCAGCACCAAAGTTAGGGGGCTGGATGGCTACACCTTC	CASTKVRGLDGYTF
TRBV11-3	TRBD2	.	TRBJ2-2	TGTGCCAGCAGCCCGACGGGCGGGAGCACCGGGGAGCTGTTTTTT	CASSPTGGSTGELFF